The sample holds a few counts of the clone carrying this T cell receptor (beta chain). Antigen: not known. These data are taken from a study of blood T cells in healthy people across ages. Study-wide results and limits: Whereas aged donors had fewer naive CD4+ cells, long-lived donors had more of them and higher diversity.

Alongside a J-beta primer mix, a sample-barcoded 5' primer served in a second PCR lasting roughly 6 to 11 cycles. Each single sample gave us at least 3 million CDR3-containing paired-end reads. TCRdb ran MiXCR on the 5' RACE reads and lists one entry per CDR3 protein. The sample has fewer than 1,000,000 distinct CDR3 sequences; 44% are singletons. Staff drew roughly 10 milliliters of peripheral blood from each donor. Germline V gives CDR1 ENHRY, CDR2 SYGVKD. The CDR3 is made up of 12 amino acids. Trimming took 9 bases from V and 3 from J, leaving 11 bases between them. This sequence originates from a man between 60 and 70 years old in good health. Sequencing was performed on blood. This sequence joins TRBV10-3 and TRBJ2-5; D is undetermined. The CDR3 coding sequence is TGTGCCATTTCAAGCACAAAAGAGACCCAGTACTTC. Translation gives CAISSTKETQYF.